This T cell receptor (beta chain) was observed in a study of vaccination effects on CD4 cells after COVID-19. As for this clone: What it binds is not known.

Pools of viral peptides were used by the ViraFEST assay to expand antigen-specific CD4+ T cells ahead of sequencing. Isolation of CD4+ T cells took place after more than 9 days of culture. PCR showed that the person got SARS-CoV-2 infection at some point between March and December 2020. Clones were sequenced by immunoSEQ multiplex PCR, and TCRdb holds only the in-frame ones, with some missing. The sample holds around 46,000 clones, roughly 75% seen once. V gave up 6 bases and J gave up 6 bases; unmatched junction bases: 12. Germline assignment: CDR1 LNHDA and CDR2 SQIVND (reference sequence). CDR3 length: 16 amino acids.

The material was CD4+ T cells from PBMCs cultured with a peptide pool, obtained before COVID-19 vaccination. The chain combines TRBV19 with TRBJ2-7; 12 bases match TRBD1. This TCR was recovered from a human donor who had a prior SARS-CoV-2 infection. Here the CDR3 DNA reads TGTGCCAGTAGCCTAAGGATTCCGGGACAGGGGGCCGAGCAGTACTTC. This sequence encodes CASSLRIPGQGAEQYF.